This T cell receptor beta chain stems from a study of CD8 T cells in Susac syndrome. Study background: Sequencing included Susac syndrome patients, roughly six of them with active disease and under 10 in remission.

CDR3 length: 12 residues. CDR1 and CDR2 (germline): DFQATT, SNEGSKA (reference sequence). V gave up 6 bases and J gave up 4 bases, with 12 bases separating them. Roughly 0.45 to 1 ug RNA was reverse transcribed with random hexamers. TCRdb fed the immunoSEQ multiplex PCR reads into MiXCR, producing one record per CDR3 protein. The data contain 71,000 or so distinct CDR3 sequences, around 93% of them seen just once; the ten biggest clones take up more than 0.13%. V gene TRBV20-1 combines with J gene TRBJ1-2; D ambiguous. Material for sequencing was CD4+ T cells from PBMCs. The clonotype originates from a human donor with Susac syndrome. The CDR3 nucleotides are TGCAGTGCCGCGATGAAGGGCTATGGCTACACCTTC. This codes for CSAAMKGYGYTF.